A single sample gave rise to the 26 T cell receptor beta chains below, sequenced in a study of T cell changes during pregnancy in multiple sclerosis. The assay was immunoSEQ multiplex PCR, and TCRdb's table has in-frame clones only and misses some. The sample records approximately 30,000 clones, around 90% being singletons. The sequenced sample was CD8+ T cells from peripheral blood mononuclear cells, obtained before pregnancy. The source of these receptors is a female donor with multiple sclerosis, enrolled in a pregnancy study.

This sequence joins TRBV12-5 and TRBJ2-1; 7 nucleotides agree with TRBD1. The junction had 8 bases not matched to a gene; V was cut back by 8 bases and J by 1 base. Germline V gene data show CDR1 as LGHNT and CDR2 as FRNRAP. This CDR3 is 15 amino acids long. DNA of the CDR3: TGTGCTAGTACGCAGGGGGAATGGTCCTACAATGAGCAGTTCTTC. It codes for CASTQGEWSYNEQFF.

This chain joins TRBV27 and TRBJ2-7, with 9 positions matching TRBD1. Germline V gene data show CDR1 as MNHEY and CDR2 as SMNVEV (reference sequence). The CDR3 is 16 residues long. V dropped 0 bases and J dropped 4; count of bases not matched to a gene: 7. The CDR3 DNA follows: TGTGCCAGCAGTTTATCCTCTGGGACAGGGATTTACGAGCAGTACTTC. This translates into CASSLSSGTGIYEQYF.

The genes are TRBV6-1 and TRBJ2-3; a weak D match, TRBD1 (5 bases). Trimming took off 3 bases at V and 2 bases at J, with 6 bases between the two ends. The CDR3 extends over 13 amino acids. CDR1 and CDR2 from the germline V gene are MNHNS and SASEGT. Here the CDR3 DNA reads TGTGCCAGCAGTGACGGACACACAGATACGCAGTATTTT. Translation gives CASSDGHTDTQYF.

This chain joins TRBV2 and TRBJ2-3; a weak D match, TRBD1 (6 bases). CDR1 is SNHLY and CDR2 is FYNNEI in the germline V gene. CDR3 length equals 13 residues. Trimming cost V 3 bases and J 3 bases, with 7 bases left between them. The CDR3 nucleotides are TGTGCCAGCAGTGAGGGGGCTACAGATACGCAGTATTTT. Translated: CASSEGATDTQYF. Supplemented by reference TRBV2 and TRBJ2-3, the full variable domain reads EPEVTQTPSHQVTQMGQEVILRCVPISNHLYFYWYRQILGQKVEFLVSFYNNEISEKSEIFDDQFSVERPDGSNFTLKIRSTKLEDSAMYFCASSEGATDTQYFGPGTRLTVL.

V and J are TRBV15 and TRBJ2-4; TRBD2 is a possible D gene (5 bases). Trimming removed 0 bases at V and 0 bases at J, with 12 bases between. The CDR3 is 17 residues long. From germline, CDR1 is LNHNV and CDR2 YYDKDF (reference sequence). CDR3 protein: CATSRDMTTIAKNIQYF. Written as DNA, the CDR3 is TGTGCCACCAGCAGAGATATGACTACCATAGCCAAAAACATTCAGTACTTC.

A single count supports this clone. The chain recombines TRBV19 with TRBJ1-4; D is unresolved. The CDR3 is 15 amino acids. V lost 0 bases and J 6 bases, leaving 11 bases between the germline ends. Germline V CDR1 and CDR2: LNHDA, SQIVND (reference sequence). CDR3 protein: CASSIDSGSDEKLFF. CDR3 sequence (DNA): TGTGCCAGTAGTATAGATTCCGGGTCCGATGAAAAACTGTTTTTT.

This chain uses TRBV29-1 with TRBJ1-5; 8 nucleotides match TRBD1. V lost 5 bases, J lost 5 bases, and 2 bases stayed unmatched. CDR3 size: 12 residues. Looked up from germline, CDR1 is SQVTM and CDR2 is ANQGSEA. As DNA, the CDR3 is TGCAGCGTTCAGACAGGGGATCAGCCCCAGCATTTT. Encoded protein: CSVQTGDQPQHF.

The J gene is TRBJ1-5, the V gene TRBV7-6; 7 nucleotides agree with TRBD1. The V and J ends lost 6 bases and 3 bases, in that order; junction bases with no gene match: 11. Germline V lookup: CDR1 SGHVS, CDR2 FNYEAQ. The CDR3 covers 16 residues. The CDR3 nucleotides are TGTGCCAGCAGTCCTACTGACAGGGCCGCCAATCAGCCCCAGCATTTT. It encodes CASSPTDRAANQPQHF.

In nucleotides, the CDR3 is TGCGCCAGCAGCCAACTTACAGGGGAAGGACGCAATCAGCCCCAGCATTTT. Residues: CASSQLTGEGRNQPQHF. The genes are TRBV4-1 and TRBJ1-5; 7 nucleotides match TRBD1. V lost 2 bases, J lost 2 bases, and 9 bases stayed unmatched. CDR3 length: 17 residues. CDR1 and CDR2 (germline): MGHRA, YSYEKL.

V gene TRBV13 combines with J gene TRBJ2-1; 10 bases line up with TRBD1. The CDR3 spans 15 residues. The V segment lost 5 bases and the J segment 5 bases; nucleotides outside the gene matches: 6. In germline, CDR1 is PRHDT, CDR2 FYEKMQ (reference sequence). CDR3 residues: CASSPGTGDNNEQFF. In DNA form, the CDR3 reads TGTGCCAGCAGCCCAGGGACAGGGGATAACAATGAGCAGTTCTTC.

This clone ranks as medium-sized. This chain links TRBV4-1 with TRBJ1-5; perhaps TRBD1 as D (6 bases). The germline CDR1 and CDR2 sequences are MGHRA and YSYEKL. The CDR3 length is 15 residues. V lost 0 bases and J 3 bases, leaving 9 bases between the germline ends. The CDR3 spells CASSQEPGVNQPQHF. In DNA, the CDR3 is TGCGCCAGCAGCCAAGAACCAGGGGTCAATCAGCCCCAGCATTTT.

This clone was picked up one time. The chain is built from TRBV6-4 and TRBJ2-1; 11 bases agree with TRBD2. The CDR3 consists of 15 residues. J gave up 7 bases and V 5 bases, and 7 bases lay outside the gene matches. From germline, CDR1 is MRHNA and CDR2 SNTAGT. The CDR3 here is CASSTSGGEGNEQFF. CDR3 nucleotides: TGTGCCAGCAGTACTAGCGGGGGAGAGGGGAATGAGCAGTTCTTC.

The gene calls are TRBV28 and TRBJ2-5; D is ambiguous. This CDR3 comprises 14 residues. CDR1 is MDHEN, CDR2 SYDVKM, per germline. V was pared by 6 bases and J by 5 bases, with 16 bases between. CDR3: CASRPKSGMETQYF. In nucleotides, the CDR3 is TGTGCCAGCAGACCAAAGTCAGGAATGGAGACCCAGTACTTC.

The chain links TRBV18 to TRBJ1-4; a weak D match, TRBD1 (5 bases). This CDR3 spans 19 amino acids. The germline V gene has CDR1 KGHSH and CDR2 LQKENI. Trimming left V 3 bases short and J 6 bases short, with 26 bases between. In DNA form, the CDR3 reads TGTGCCAGCTCACCCGAGCAGGGCGATTTACCGGGAGTGGATGAAAAACTGTTTTTT. It encodes CASSPEQGDLPGVDEKLFF. Together with reference TRBV18 and TRBJ1-4, the CDR3 gives the full variable domain: NAGVMQNPRHLVRRRGQEARLRCSPMKGHSHVYWYRQLPEEGLKFMVYLQKENIIDESGMPKERFSAEFPKEGPSILRIQQVVRGDSAAYFCASSPEQGDLPGVDEKLFFGSGTQLSVL.

This clone was seen a few times. The chain recombines TRBV2 with TRBJ1-3, with D possibly matching TRBD1 (6 bases). Trimming removed 3 bases from V and 4 bases from J, with 13 bases in between. This CDR3 region has 15 residues. Germline V gene lookup returns CDR1 SNHLY and CDR2 FYNNEI. This CDR3 reads CASSDPDRKGNTIYF. The CDR3 nucleotides read TGTGCCAGCAGTGACCCTGACAGGAAAGGAAACACCATATATTTT.

This clone was seen a single time. The chain has TRBV13 and TRBJ1-1; D is possibly TRBD1 (6 bases). V was clipped by 10 bases and J by 1 base, with 13 bases between them. Germline V gene sequence: CDR1 PRHDT, CDR2 FYEKMQ (reference sequence). The CDR3 has 13 amino acids. The DNA for the CDR3 is TGTGCCACTCCCGGGACATCGAACACTGAAGCTTTCTTT. Protein product: CATPGTSNTEAFF.

This chain links TRBV9 with TRBJ1-3; D not resolved. The length of the CDR3 is 12 residues. V gave up 0 bases and J gave up 6 bases, with 4 bases separating them. Germline V CDR1 and CDR2: SGDLS, YYNGEE. The CDR3 DNA reads as TGTGCCAGCAGCGTAGGCGAAAACACCATATATTTT. It specifies CASSVGENTIYF.

The chain links TRBV28 to TRBJ1-1; D is undetermined. This CDR3 contains 16 residues. Germline V CDR1 and CDR2: MDHEN, SYDVKM. The V gene lost 6 bases and the J gene lost 3 bases, with 20 bases spanning the gap. The CDR3 DNA is TGTGCCAGCAGCATAAATCATCTCTCTCGGGACACTGAAGCTTTCTTT. Amino acid sequence: CASSINHLSRDTEAFF. Using reference TRBV28 and TRBJ1-1 for the parts outside the CDR3, the full variable domain is DVKVTQSSRYLVKRTGEKVFLECVQDMDHENMFWYRQDPGLGLRLIYFSYDVKMKEKGDIPEGYSVSREKKERFSLILESASTNQTSMYLCASSINHLSRDTEAFFGQGTRLTVV.

CDR3 nucleotide sequence: TGTGCCAGCACCCATCAGGGGCCCCACACCGGGGAGCTGTTTTTT. This sequence encodes CASTHQGPHTGELFF. The chain carries TRBV2 and TRBJ2-2, with a weak D call TRBD1 (6 bases). This CDR3 is built from 15 residues. V shed 7 bases and J shed 3 bases, with 15 bases lying between them. Germline V gives CDR1 SNHLY, CDR2 FYNNEI.

This chain uses TRBV7-2 with TRBJ2-1; D ambiguous. The V and J ends lost 2 bases and 9 bases respectively, with 11 bases between them. The CDR3 extends over 13 amino acids. Germline-derived CDR1 and CDR2 are SGHTA and FQGNSA. DNA of the CDR3: TGTGCCAGCAGCTTATCGATGCACGGTGAGCAGTTCTTC. This sequence encodes CASSLSMHGEQFF.

This chain links TRBV13 with TRBJ2-5; D is uncertain. This CDR3 is 13 amino acids long. Germline V gene data show CDR1 as PRHDT and CDR2 as FYEKMQ (reference sequence). V was clipped by 4 bases and J by 4 bases, with 10 bases between them. CDR3 residues: CASSSRQIETQYF. The CDR3 DNA follows: TGTGCCAGCAGCTCCCGTCAGATAGAGACCCAGTACTTC.

The chain links TRBV19 to TRBJ1-2; 10 bases align to TRBD1. Germline-derived CDR1 and CDR2 are LNHDA and SQIVND (reference sequence). Trimming at V came to 3 bases and at J to 8 bases, leaving 9 bases not matched to a gene. The CDR3 runs 15 residues. This CDR3 is CASSISGTGVGGYTF. CDR3 coding DNA: TGTGCCAGTAGTATCAGTGGGACAGGGGTTGGCGGCTACACCTTC.

The chain carries TRBV7-8 and TRBJ1-1, with 7 bases matching TRBD1. The junction had 6 bases not matched to a gene; V was cut back by 5 bases and J by 0 bases. This CDR3 is 15 amino acids long. Germline assignment: CDR1 SGHVS and CDR2 FQNEAQ. In nucleotides, the CDR3 is TGTGCCAGCAGCCCTAGACAGGGCATGAACACTGAAGCTTTCTTT. Translation: CASSPRQGMNTEAFF.

The count of this clone is one. The rearrangement uses TRBV11-3 and TRBJ2-1; 8 bases fit TRBD2. V was clipped by 2 bases and J by 6 bases; unmatched bases: 15. Germline CDR1 and CDR2: SGHNT and YENEEA. The CDR3 sequence is 18 residues long. CDR3 loop: CASSLRLAGGQVGNEQFF. CDR3 nucleotides: TGTGCCAGCAGCTTAAGGCTTGCGGGGGGTCAGGTCGGCAATGAGCAGTTCTTC.

This clone was seen a few times. This chain connects TRBV5-6 to TRBJ1-1, with D uncertain. From germline, CDR1 is SGHDT and CDR2 YYEEEE. V was pared by 5 bases and J by 1 base, with 18 bases between. The CDR3 covers 16 residues. The CDR3 coding sequence is TGTGCCAGCAGGAGACCAGTGAGCGGATGGAACACTGAAGCTTTCTTT. This translates into CASRRPVSGWNTEAFF.

This clone was recorded only once. CDR3: CASSPGSYEQFF. The CDR3 DNA reads TGTGCCAGCTCACCAGGGAGCTATGAGCAGTTCTTC. The chain combines TRBV18 with TRBJ2-1; possibly TRBD2 for D (5 bases). Between the trimmed V and J ends, which lost 2 bases and 8 bases, there was a span of 7 bases. Looked up from germline, CDR1 is KGHSH and CDR2 is LQKENI. This CDR3 spans 12 amino acids.